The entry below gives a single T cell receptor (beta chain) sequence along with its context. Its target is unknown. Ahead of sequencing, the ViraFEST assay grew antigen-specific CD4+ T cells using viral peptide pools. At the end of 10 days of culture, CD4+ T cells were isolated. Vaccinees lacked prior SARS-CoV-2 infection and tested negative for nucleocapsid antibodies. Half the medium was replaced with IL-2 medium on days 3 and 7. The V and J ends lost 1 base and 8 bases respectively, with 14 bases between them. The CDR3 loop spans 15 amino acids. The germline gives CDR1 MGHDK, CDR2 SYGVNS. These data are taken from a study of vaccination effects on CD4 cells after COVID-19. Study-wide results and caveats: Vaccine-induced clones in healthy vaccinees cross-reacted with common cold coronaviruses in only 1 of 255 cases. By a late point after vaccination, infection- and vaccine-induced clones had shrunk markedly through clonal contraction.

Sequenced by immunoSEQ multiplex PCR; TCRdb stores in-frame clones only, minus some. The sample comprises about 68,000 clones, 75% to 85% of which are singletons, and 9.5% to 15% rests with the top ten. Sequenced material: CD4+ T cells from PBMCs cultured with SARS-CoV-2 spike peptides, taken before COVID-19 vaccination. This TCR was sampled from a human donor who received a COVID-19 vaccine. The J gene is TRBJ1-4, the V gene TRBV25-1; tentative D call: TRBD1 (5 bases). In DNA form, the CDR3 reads TGTGCCAGCAGTGAATCGGGGGATGTTGGAGAAAAACTGTTTTTT. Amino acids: CASSESGDVGEKLFF.